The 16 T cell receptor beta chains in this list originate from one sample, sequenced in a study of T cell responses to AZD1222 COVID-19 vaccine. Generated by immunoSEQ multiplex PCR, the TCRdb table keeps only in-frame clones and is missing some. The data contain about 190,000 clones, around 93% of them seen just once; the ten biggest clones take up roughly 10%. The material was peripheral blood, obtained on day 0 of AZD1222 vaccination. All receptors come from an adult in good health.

CDR3 sequence: CASSLAPGTVGIKPQHF. The CDR3 DNA is TGTGCCAGCAGCTTGGCCCCCGGGACTGTAGGGATCAAGCCCCAGCATTTT. The J gene is TRBJ1-5, the V gene TRBV5-5; D possibly corresponds to TRBD1 (5 bases). The CDR3 runs 17 residues. Between the trimmed V and J ends, which lost 0 bases and 8 bases, there was a span of 21 bases. The germline CDR1 and CDR2 sequences are SGHKS and YYEKEE (reference sequence).

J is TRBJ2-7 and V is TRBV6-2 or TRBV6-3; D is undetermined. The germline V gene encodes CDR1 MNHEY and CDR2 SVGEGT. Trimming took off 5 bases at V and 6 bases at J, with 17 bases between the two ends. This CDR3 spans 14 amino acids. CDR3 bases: TGTGCCAGCAGTCTCGACTGGTCCCTGGGCGAGCAGTACTTC. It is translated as CASSLDWSLGEQYF.

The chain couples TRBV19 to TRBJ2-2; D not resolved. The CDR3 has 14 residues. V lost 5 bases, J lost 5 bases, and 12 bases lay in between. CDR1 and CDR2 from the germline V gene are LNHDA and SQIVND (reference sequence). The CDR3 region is CASSVLRLTGELFF. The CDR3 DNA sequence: TGTGCCAGTAGTGTTCTACGATTAACCGGGGAGCTGTTTTTT.

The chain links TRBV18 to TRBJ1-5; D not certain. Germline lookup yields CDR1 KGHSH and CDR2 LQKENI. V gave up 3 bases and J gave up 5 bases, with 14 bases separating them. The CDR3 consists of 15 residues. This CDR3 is CASSPGQAEDQPQHF. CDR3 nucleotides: TGTGCCAGCTCACCCGGGCAGGCTGAGGATCAGCCCCAGCATTTT.

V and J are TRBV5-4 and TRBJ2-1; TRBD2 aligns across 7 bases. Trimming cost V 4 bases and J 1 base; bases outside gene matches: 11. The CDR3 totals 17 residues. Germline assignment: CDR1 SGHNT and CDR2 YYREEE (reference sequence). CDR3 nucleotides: TGTGCCAGCAGCCCCGACCCCGGCGGGAGTTCCTACAATGAGCAGTTCTTC. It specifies CASSPDPGGSSYNEQFF.

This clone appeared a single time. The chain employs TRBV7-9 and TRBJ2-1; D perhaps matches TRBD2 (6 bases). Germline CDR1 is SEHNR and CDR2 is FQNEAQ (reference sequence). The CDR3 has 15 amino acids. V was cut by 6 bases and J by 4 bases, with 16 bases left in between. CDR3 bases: TGTGCCAGCAGTACCTTGCAGCGGGCTTACAATGAGCAGTTCTTC. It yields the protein CASSTLQRAYNEQFF.

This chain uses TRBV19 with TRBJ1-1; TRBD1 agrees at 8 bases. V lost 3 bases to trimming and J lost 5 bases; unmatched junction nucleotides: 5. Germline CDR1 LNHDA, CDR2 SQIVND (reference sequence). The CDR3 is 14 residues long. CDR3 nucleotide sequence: TGTGCCAGTAGTATCCCTACAGGGGGGACTGAAGCTTTCTTT. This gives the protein CASSIPTGGTEAFF.

The CDR3 here is CASSSTGGETQYF. The DNA for the CDR3 is TGTGCCAGCAGTTCGACAGGGGGGGAGACCCAGTACTTC. The chain is built from TRBV12-3 or TRBV12-4 and TRBJ2-5, with TRBD1 matching 9 bases. This CDR3 comprises 13 residues. After removal of 4 bases from V and 5 bases from J, the junction contained 2 bases not matched to a gene.

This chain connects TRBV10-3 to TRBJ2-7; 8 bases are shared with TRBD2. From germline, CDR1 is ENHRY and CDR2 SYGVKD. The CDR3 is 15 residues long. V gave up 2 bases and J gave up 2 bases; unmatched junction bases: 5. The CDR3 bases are TGTGCCATCAGTGAGGCGGGACTAGTACCCTACGAGCAGTACTTC. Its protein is CAISEAGLVPYEQYF.

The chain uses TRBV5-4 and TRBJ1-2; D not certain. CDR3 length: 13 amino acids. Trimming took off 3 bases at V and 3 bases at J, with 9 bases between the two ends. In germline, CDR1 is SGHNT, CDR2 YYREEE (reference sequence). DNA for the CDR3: TGTGCCAGCAGCTCAGAGAAAGACTATGGCTACACCTTC. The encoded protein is CASSSEKDYGYTF.

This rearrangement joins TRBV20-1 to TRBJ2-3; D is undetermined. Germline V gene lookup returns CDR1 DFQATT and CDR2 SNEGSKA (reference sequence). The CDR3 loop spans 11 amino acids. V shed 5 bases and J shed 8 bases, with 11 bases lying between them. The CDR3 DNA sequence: TGCAGTGCTGGTCTGGTGGGTACGCAGTATTTT. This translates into CSAGLVGTQYF.

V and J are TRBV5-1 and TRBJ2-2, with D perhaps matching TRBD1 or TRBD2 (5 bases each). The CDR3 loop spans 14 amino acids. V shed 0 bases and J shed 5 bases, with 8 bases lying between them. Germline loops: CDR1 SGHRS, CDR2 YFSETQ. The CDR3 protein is CASSLDWGTGELFF. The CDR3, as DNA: TGCGCCAGCAGCTTGGATTGGGGGACCGGGGAGCTGTTTTTT.

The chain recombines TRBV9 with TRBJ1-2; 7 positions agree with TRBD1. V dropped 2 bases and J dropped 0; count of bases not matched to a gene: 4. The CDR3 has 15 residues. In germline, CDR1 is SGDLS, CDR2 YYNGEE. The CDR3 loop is CASSVTGDSNYGYTF. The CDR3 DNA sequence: TGTGCCAGCAGCGTTACAGGGGATTCTAACTATGGCTACACCTTC.

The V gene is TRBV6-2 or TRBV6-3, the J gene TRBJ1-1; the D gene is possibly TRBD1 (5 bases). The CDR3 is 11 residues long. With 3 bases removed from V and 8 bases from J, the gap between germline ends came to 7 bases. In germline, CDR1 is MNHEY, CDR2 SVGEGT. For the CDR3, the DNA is TGTGCCAGCAGTTATGGGGGGGAAGCTTTCTTT. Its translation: CASSYGGEAFF.

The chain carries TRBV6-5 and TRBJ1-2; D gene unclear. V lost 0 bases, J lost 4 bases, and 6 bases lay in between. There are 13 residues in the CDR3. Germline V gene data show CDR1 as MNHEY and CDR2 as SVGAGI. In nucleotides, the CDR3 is TGTGCCAGCAGTTACTCTCCAGCCTATGGCTACACCTTC. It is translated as CASSYSPAYGYTF.

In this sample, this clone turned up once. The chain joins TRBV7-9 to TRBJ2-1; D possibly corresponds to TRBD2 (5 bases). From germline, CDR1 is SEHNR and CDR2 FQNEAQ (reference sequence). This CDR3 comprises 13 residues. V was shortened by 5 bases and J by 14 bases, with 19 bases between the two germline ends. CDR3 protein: CASSADVAGSEFF. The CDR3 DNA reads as TGTGCCAGCAGCGCAGACGTCGCGGGTTCAGAGTTCTTC. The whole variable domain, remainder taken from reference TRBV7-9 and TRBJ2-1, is DTGVSQNPRHKITKRGQNVTFRCDPISEHNRLYWYRQTLGQGPEFLTYFQNEAQLEKSRLLSDRFSAERPKGSFSTLEIQRTEQGDSAMYLCASSADVAGSEFFGPGTRLTVL.